Listed here is a single T cell receptor (beta chain). This sample is drawn from a study of OX40 agonist ivuxolimab in advanced cancers. The CDR3 is 16 residues long. V dropped 3 bases and J dropped 3; count of bases not matched to a gene: 7. Germline V CDR1 and CDR2: SGHTA, FQGNSA. Clones were sequenced by immunoSEQ multiplex PCR, and TCRdb holds only the in-frame ones, with some missing. The sample records tens of thousands of clones, 84% being singletons. The sequence was collected from an adult with an advanced solid tumor such as melanoma, head and neck, liver or kidney cancer. The chain is built from TRBV7-2 and TRBJ2-1; TRBD1 matches at 8 bases. The sequenced sample was CD4+ or CD8+ T cells sorted from blood, obtained in a trial of the OX40 agonist ivuxolimab. The CDR3 loop reads CASSLGQALIYNEQFF. The CDR3, as DNA: TGTGCCAGCAGCTTGGGACAGGCCTTGATCTACAATGAGCAGTTCTTC. The variable domain in full, completed from reference TRBV7-2 and TRBJ2-1, reads GAGVSQSPSNKVTEKGKDVELRCDPISGHTALYWYRQSLGQGLEFLIYFQGNSAPDKSGLPSDRFSAERTGGSVSTLTIQRTQQEDSAVYLCASSLGQALIYNEQFFGPGTRLTVL.